This T cell receptor (beta chain) was sequenced for a study of blood T cell repertoires in COVID-19. The wider study: Sample material is recorded as cDNA or gDNA derived from T cells, B-cell-depleted T cells, or PBMCs.

Profiling relied on immunoSEQ multiplex PCR, and the TCRdb table lists in-frame clones only, not all of them. The data show under 150,000 clones, with about 87% seen just once and 3.9% held by the top ten. CDR1 and CDR2 (germline): GTSNPN, SVGIG (reference sequence). This CDR3 has 13 residues. Trimming took 5 bases from V and 1 from J; bases not matched to a gene: 4. This TCR derives from a man aged 50-59 years in a cohort exposed to, infected with or recovered from COVID-19 (not recorded which). The V call is TRBV30, the J call TRBJ2-7; TRBD1 matches at 8 bases. Sequenced sample: PBMCs or T cells enriched from blood (not recorded which). Here the CDR3 reads CAWDRGSSYEQYF. The DNA of the CDR3 is TGTGCCTGGGACAGGGGATCTTCCTACGAGCAGTACTTC. Together with reference TRBV30 and TRBJ2-7, the CDR3 gives the full variable domain: SQTIHQWPATLVQPVGSPLSLECTVEGTSNPNLYWYRQAAGRGLQLLFYSVGIGQISSEVPQNLSASRPQDRQFILSSKKLLLSDSGFYLCAWDRGSSYEQYFGPGTRLTVT.